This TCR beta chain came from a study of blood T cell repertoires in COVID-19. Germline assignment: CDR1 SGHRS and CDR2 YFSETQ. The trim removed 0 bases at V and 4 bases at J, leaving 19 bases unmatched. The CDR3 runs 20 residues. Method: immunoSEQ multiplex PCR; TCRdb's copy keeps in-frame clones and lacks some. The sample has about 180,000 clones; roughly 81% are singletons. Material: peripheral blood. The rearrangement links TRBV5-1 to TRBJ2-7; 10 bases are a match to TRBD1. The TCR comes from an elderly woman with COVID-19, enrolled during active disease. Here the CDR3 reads CASSLVGTPRQGARGYEQYF. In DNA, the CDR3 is TGCGCCAGCAGCTTGGTAGGGACCCCGAGACAGGGGGCGCGGGGGTACGAGCAGTACTTC.